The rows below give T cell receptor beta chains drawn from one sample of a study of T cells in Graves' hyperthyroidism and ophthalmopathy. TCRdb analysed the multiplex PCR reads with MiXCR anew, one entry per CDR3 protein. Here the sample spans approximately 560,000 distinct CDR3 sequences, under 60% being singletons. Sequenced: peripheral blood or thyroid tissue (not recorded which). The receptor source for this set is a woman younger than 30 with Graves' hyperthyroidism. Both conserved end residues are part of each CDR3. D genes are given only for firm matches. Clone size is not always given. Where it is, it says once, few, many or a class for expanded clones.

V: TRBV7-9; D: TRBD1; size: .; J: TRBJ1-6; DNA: TGTGCCAGCAGAGGTGGACAGGGGGTACATTCACCCCTCCACTTT; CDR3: CASRGGQGVHSPLHF
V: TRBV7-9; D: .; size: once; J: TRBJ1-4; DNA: TGTGCCAGCAGCTTCAAAGGGGAGGACACTGAAAAACTGTTTTTT; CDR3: CASSFKGEDTEKLFF
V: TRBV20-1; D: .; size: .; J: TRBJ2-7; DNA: TGCAGTACTAGAGAAGGCGGAGCCCTTTACGAGCAGTACTTC; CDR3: CSTREGGALYEQYF
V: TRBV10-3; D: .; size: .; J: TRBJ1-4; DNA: TGTGCCATCACCGAGGGGGGGAGGGAAAAACTGTTTTTT; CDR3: CAITEGGREKLFF
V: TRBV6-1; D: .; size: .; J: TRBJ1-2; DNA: TGTGCCAGCAGTGAAGCGCTTGGGGGACTGGGCTATGGCTACACCTTC; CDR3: CASSEALGGLGYGYTF
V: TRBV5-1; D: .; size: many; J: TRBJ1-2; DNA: TGTGCCAGCAGCTTAGAGGGGGACTATGGCTACACCTTC; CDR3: CASSLEGDYGYTF
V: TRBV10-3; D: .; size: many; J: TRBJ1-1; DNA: TGTGCCATCAGTGGGGTGAACACTGAAGCTTTCTTT; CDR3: CAISGVNTEAFF
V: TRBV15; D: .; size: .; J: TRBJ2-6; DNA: TGTGCCACCAAGTTCGGTGGGAGCTCTGGGGCCAACGTCCTGACTTTC; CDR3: CATKFGGSSGANVLTF
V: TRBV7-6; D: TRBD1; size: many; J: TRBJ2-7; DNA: TGTGCCAGCAGCTACCGTGGGACAGGGGGAAGCGAGCAGTACTTC; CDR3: CASSYRGTGGSEQYF
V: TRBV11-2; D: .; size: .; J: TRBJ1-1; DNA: TGTGCCAGCAGCTTGGGTCTCACCGAGACTGAAGCTTTCTTT; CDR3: CASSLGLTETEAFF
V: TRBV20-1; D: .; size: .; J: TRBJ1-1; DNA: TGCAGTGCTAGAGATCTCCCGGGAGGGAACACTGAAGCTTTCTTT; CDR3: CSARDLPGGNTEAFF
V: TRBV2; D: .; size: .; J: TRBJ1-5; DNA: TGTGCCAGCAGCGCGGACCCAACGATCCAGCATTTT; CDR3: CASSADPTIQHF
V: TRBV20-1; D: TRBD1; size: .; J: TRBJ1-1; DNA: TGCAGTGCTACCCAGGGGGTCACTGAAGCTTTCTTT; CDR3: CSATQGVTEAFF
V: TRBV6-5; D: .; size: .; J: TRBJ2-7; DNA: TGTGCCAGCAGTACACCTACGACGCAGTACTTC; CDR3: CASSTPTTQYF
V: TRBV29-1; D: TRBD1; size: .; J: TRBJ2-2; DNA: TGCAGCGGACGGGACAGGGGGACCACCGGGGAGCTGTTTTTT; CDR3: CSGRDRGTTGELFF
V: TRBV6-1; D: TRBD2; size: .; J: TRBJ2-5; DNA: TGTGCCAGCATGCCCAGGAGACTAGCGGGGTTCCAAGAGACCCAGTACTTC; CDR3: CASMPRRLAGFQETQYF
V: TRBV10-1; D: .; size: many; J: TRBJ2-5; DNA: TGCGCCAGCAGCGGGGACCTGGGCGAGACCCAGTACTTC; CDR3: CASSGDLGETQYF
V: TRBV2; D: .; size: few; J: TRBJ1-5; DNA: TGTGCCAGCAGCCCCGACTGGACGAGGGCGAAACAGCCCCAGCATTTT; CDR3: CASSPDWTRAKQPQHF
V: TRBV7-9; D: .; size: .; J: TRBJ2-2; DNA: TGTGCCAGCAGCCCCCGCACGGTCACCGGGGAGCTGTTTTTT; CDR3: CASSPRTVTGELFF
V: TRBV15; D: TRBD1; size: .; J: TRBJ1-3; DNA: TGTGCCACCAGCAGAGATAGGGGGCCTGGAAACACCATATATTTT; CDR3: CATSRDRGPGNTIYF
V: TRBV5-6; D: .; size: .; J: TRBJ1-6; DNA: TGTGCCAGCAGCTTGTGGAGGGGCACGAAGAATTCACCCCTCCACTTT; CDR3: CASSLWRGTKNSPLHF
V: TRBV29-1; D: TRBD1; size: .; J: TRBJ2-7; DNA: TGCAGCGTCCGGTGGGACAGGGGAACCTACGAGCAGTACTTC; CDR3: CSVRWDRGTYEQYF
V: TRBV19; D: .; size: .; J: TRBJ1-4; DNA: TGTGCCAGTAGACCCCCGTTGGGGAGGGAAAATGAAAAACTGTTTTTT; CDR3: CASRPPLGRENEKLFF
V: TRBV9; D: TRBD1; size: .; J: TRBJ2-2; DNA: TGTGCCAGCAGCGCACAGGGGATGGGGGAGCTGTTTTTT; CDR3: CASSAQGMGELFF
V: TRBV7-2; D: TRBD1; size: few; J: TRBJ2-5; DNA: TGTGCCAGCAGCTTAGCCTCCGGGACAGAAGAGACCCAGTACTTC; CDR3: CASSLASGTEETQYF
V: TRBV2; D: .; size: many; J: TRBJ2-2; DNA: TGTGCCAGCAGTGACCGGGCCAGAGGGGAGCTGTTTTTT; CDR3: CASSDRARGELFF
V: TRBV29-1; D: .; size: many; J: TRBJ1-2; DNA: TGCAGCGGAGCGACAGCAAACTATGGCTACACCTTC; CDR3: CSGATANYGYTF
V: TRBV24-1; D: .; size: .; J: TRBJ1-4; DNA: TGTGCCACCAGTGAACACGACGGGGGCGGTGAAAAACTGTTTTTT; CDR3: CATSEHDGGGEKLFF
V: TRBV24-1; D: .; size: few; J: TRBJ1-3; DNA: TGTGCCACCAGTGAAGCGGGGCCCTCTGGAAACACCATATATTTT; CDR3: CATSEAGPSGNTIYF
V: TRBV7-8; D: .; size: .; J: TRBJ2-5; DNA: TGTGCCAGCAGCCTTGACCCAGGCAGGGTGCATGGAGAGACCCAGTACTTC; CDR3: CASSLDPGRVHGETQYF
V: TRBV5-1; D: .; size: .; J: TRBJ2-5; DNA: TGCGCCAGCAGCTTGGCTAGCACTGCTCGGACCCAGTACTTC; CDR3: CASSLASTARTQYF
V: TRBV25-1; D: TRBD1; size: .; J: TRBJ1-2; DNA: TGTGCCTGGAGGATGCAGGGGGCAACTAACTATGGCTACACCTTC; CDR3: CAWRMQGATNYGYTF
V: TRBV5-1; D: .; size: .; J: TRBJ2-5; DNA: TGCGCCAGCAGCTTGGGGTGGGAGCCGGAGACCCAGTACTTC; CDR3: CASSLGWEPETQYF
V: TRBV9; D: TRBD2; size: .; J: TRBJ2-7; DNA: TGTGCCAGCAGCCGACTAGCGGGAGCCCACGAGCAGTACTTC; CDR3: CASSRLAGAHEQYF
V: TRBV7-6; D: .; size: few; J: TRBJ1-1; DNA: TGTGCCAGCAGCTTAGACGGGTCCCTGAACACTGAAGCTTTCTTT; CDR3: CASSLDGSLNTEAFF
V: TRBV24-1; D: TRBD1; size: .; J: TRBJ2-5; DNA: TGTGCCACCAGTGATTCCATGACAGGGGGCAAAGAGACCCAGTACTTC; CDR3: CATSDSMTGGKETQYF
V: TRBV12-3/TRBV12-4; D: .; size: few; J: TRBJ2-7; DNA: TGTGCCAGCAGTTTCGGGTACTCCTACGAGCAGTACTTC; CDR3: CASSFGYSYEQYF
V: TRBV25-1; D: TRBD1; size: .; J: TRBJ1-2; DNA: TGTGCCAGCAGTGAATTTGACAGGGTGAATGGCTACACCTTC; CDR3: CASSEFDRVNGYTF
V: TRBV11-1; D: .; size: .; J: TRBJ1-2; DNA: TGTGCCAGCAGCATATATCCCTTC; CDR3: CASSIYPF
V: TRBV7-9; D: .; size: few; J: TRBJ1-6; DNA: TGTGCCAGCAGCTTATCCCCGGGACGGTATAATTCACCCCTCCACTTT; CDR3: CASSLSPGRYNSPLHF
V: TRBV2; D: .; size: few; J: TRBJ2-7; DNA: TGTGCCAGCAGTGAAACCGCCTACGAGCAGTACTTC; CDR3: CASSETAYEQYF
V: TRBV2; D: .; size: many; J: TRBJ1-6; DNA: TGTGCCAGCAGAGACCGGGAGGGATCACCCCTCCACTTT; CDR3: CASRDREGSPLHF
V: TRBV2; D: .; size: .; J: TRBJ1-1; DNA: TGTACCAGCTCATTACAGGGTGTCTTGGCTGAAGCTTTCTTT; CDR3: CTSSLQGVLAEAFF
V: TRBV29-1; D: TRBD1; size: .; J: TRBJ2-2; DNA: TGCAGCGTTGACGGAAGGGGGGACAGGGCGCTGTTTTTT; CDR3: CSVDGRGDRALFF
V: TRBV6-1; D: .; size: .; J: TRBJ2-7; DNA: TGTGCCAGCAGTGAATCAGGCCGGTACTACGAGCAGTACTTC; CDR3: CASSESGRYYEQYF
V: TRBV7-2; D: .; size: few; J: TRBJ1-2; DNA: TGTGCCAGCAGCTCCGTCCGACGGACGACCTATGGCTACACCTTC; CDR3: CASSSVRRTTYGYTF
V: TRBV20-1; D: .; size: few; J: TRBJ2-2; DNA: TGCAGTGCTCTGGCCCTGAACACCGGGGAGCTGTTTTTT; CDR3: CSALALNTGELFF